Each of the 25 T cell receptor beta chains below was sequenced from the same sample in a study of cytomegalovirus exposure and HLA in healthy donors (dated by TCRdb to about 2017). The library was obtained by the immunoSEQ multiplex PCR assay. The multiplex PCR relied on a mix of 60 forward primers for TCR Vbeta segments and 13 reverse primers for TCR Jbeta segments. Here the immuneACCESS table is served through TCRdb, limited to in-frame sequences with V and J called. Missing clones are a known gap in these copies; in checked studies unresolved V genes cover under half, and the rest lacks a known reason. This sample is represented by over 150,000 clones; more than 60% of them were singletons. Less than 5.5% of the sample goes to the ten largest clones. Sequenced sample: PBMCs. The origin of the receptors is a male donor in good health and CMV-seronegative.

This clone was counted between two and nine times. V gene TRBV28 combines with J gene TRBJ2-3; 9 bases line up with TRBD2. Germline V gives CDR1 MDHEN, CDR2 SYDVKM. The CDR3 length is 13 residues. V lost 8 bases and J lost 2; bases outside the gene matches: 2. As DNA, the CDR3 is TGTGCCAGCCTAGCGGGAACCACAGATACGCAGTATTTT. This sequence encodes CASLAGTTDTQYF.

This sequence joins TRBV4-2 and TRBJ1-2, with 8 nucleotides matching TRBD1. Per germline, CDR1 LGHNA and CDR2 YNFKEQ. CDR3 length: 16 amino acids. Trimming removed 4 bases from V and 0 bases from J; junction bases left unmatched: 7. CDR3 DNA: TGTGCCAGCAGCCGGACAGGGAGTGGGACTAACTATGGCTACACCTTC. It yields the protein CASSRTGSGTNYGYTF.

The CDR3, as DNA: TGTGCCAGCAGCTTAGAGGCTAGCGGGATAAATGAGCAGTTCTTC. Protein: CASSLEASGINEQFF. The chain recombines TRBV7-7 with TRBJ2-1; the match to TRBD2 covers 9 bases. This CDR3 is built from 15 residues. Germline CDR1 reads SSHAT; CDR2 reads FNYEAQ (reference sequence). The junction had 5 bases not matched to a gene; V was cut back by 1 base and J by 7 bases. Drawing the rest from reference TRBV7-7 and TRBJ2-1, the complete variable domain is GAGVSQSPRYKVTKRGQDVTLRCDPISSHATLYWYQQALGQGPEFLTYFNYEAQPDKSGLPSDRFSAERPEGSISTLTIQRTEQRDSAMYRCASSLEASGINEQFFGPGTRLTVL.

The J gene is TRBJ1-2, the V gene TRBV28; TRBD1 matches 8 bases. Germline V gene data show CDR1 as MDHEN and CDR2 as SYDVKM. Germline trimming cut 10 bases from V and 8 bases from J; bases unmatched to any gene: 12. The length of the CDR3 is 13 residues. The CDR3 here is CAIPDRGLFGYTF. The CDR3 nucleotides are TGTGCCATCCCAGACAGGGGTCTCTTCGGCTACACCTTC.

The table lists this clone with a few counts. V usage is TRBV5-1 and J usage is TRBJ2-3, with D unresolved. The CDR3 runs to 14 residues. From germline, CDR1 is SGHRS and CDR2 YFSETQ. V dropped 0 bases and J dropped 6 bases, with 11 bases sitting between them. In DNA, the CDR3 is TGCGCCAGCAGCTTGGTTGGGCAGACCGATACGCAGTATTTT. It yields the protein CASSLVGQTDTQYF. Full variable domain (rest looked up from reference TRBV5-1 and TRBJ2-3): KAGVTQTPRYLIKTRGQQVTLSCSPISGHRSVSWYQQTPGQGLQFLFEYFSETQRNKGNFPGRFSGRQFSNSRSEMNVSTLELGDSALYLCASSLVGQTDTQYFGPGTRLTVL.

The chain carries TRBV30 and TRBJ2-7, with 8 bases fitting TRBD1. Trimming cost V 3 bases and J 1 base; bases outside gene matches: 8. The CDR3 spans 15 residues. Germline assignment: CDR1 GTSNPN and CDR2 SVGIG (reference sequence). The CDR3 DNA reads TGTGCCTGGAGCGCCATGGGGACAGGTTCCTACGAGCAGTACTTC. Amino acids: CAWSAMGTGSYEQYF.

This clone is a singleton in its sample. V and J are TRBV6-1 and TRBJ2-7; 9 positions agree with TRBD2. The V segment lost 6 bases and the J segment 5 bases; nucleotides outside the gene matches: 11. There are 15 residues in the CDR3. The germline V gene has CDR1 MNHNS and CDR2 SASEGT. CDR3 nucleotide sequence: TGTGCCAGCAGAGATATAGCGGGGGTATCGGACGAGCAGTACTTC. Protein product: CASRDIAGVSDEQYF.

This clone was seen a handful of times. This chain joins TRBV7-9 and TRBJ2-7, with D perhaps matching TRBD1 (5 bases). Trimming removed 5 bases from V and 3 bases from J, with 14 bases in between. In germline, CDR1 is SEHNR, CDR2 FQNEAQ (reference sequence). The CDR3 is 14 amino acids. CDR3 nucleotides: TGTGCCAGCAGCCGTACCCTAGACAGCTACGAGCAGTACTTC. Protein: CASSRTLDSYEQYF.

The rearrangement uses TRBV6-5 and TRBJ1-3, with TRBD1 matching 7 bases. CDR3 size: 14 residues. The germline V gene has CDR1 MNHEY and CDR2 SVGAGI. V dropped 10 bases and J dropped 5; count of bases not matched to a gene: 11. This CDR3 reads CATTGTDGRNTIYF. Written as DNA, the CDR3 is TGTGCCACTACCGGGACAGATGGTAGAAACACCATATATTTT.

CDR3 sequence: CASSREPGQTRHEQYF. The CDR3 region has the DNA TGTGCCAGCAGCCGCGAACCGGGACAGACGAGGCACGAGCAGTACTTC. The gene calls are TRBV14 and TRBJ2-7; 7 positions match TRBD1. After removal of 4 bases from V and 5 bases from J, the junction contained 14 bases not matched to a gene. The CDR3 covers 16 residues. Germline V gene sequence: CDR1 SGHDN, CDR2 FVKESK.

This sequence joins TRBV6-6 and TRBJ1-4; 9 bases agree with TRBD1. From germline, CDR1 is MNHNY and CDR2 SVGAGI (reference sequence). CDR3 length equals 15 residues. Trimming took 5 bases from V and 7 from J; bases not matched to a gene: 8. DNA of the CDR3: TGTGCCAGCAGTAAAACCGGGACAGGGAGTGAAAAACTGTTTTTT. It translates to CASSKTGTGSEKLFF.

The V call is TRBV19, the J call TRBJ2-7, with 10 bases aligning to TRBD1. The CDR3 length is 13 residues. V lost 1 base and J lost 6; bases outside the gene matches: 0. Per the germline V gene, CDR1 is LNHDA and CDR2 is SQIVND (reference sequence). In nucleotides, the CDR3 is TGTGCCAGTAGTATAGGGGACAGGGGCGAGCAGTACTTC. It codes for CASSIGDRGEQYF.

As DNA, the CDR3 is TGTGCCAGCAGCTGGCAGGGATATGAGCAGTTCTTC. Its protein product is CASSWQGYEQFF. The rearrangement uses TRBV13 and TRBJ2-1; the D gene is possibly TRBD1 (5 bases). Germline V gives CDR1 PRHDT, CDR2 FYEKMQ (reference sequence). The CDR3 loop spans 12 amino acids. V lost 4 bases, J lost 8 bases, and 9 bases lay in between.

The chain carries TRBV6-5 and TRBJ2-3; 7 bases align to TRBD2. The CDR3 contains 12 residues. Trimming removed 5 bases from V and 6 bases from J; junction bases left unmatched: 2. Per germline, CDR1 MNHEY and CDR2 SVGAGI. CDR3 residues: CASSRAGDTQYF. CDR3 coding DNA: TGTGCCAGCAGTCGAGCGGGGGATACGCAGTATTTT.

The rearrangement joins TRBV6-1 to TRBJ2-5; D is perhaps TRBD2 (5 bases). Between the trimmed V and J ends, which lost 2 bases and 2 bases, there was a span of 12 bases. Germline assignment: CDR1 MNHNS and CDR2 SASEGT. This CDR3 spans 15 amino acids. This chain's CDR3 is CASSEPGGLQETQYF. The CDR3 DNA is TGTGCCAGCAGTGAACCCGGAGGTCTGCAAGAGACCCAGTACTTC.

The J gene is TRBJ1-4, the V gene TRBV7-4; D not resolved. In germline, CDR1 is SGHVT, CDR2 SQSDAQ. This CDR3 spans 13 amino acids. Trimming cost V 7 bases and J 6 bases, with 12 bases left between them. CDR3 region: CASTPGLDEKLFF. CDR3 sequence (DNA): TGTGCCAGCACCCCCGGTCTAGATGAAAAACTGTTTTTT.

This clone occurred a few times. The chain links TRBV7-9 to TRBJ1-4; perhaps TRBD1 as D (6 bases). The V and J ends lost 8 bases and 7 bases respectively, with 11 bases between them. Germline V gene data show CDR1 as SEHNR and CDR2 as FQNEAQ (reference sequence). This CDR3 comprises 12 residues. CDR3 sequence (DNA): TGTGCCAGCGGCAGGGGAAGTGAAAAACTGTTTTTT. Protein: CASGRGSEKLFF.

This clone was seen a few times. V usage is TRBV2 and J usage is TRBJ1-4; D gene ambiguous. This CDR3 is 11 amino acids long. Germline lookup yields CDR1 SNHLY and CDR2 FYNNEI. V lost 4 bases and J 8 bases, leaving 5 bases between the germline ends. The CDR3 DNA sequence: TGTGCCAGCAGTGGGAGGGAAAAACTGTTTTTT. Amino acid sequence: CASSGREKLFF.

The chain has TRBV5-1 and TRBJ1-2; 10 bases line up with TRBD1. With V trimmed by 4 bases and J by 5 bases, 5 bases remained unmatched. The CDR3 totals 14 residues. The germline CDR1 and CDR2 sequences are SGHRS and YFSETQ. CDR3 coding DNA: TGCGCCAGCAGCCCGGACAGGGGGATTTATGGCTACACCTTC. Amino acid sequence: CASSPDRGIYGYTF.

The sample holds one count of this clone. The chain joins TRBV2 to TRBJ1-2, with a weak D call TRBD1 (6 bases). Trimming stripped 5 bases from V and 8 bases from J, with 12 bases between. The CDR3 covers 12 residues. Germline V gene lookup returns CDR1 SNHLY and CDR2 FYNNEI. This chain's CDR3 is CASSIQGRGYTF. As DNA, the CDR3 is TGTGCCAGCAGTATACAGGGCCGCGGCTACACCTTC. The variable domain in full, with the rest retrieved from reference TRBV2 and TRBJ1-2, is EPEVTQTPSHQVTQMGQEVILRCVPISNHLYFYWYRQILGQKVEFLVSFYNNEISEKSEIFDDQFSVERPDGSNFTLKIRSTKLEDSAMYFCASSIQGRGYTFGSGTRLTVV.

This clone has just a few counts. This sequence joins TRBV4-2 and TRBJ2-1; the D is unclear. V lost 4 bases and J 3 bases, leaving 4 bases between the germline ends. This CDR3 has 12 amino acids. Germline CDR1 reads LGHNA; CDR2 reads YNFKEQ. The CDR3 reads CASSPGYNEQFF. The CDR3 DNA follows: TGTGCCAGCAGCCCGGGCTACAATGAGCAGTTCTTC.

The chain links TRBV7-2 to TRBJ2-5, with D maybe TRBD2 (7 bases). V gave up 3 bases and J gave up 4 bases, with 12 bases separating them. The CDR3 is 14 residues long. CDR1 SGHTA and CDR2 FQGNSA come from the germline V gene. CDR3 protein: CASSFGGARETQYF. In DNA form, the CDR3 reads TGTGCCAGCAGCTTTGGGGGGGCAAGAGAGACCCAGTACTTC.

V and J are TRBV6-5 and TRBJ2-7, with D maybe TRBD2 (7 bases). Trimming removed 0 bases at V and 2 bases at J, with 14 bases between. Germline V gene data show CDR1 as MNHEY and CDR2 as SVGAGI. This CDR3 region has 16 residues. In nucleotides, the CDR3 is TGTGCCAGCAGTTACTCGAGTGGGGGGGCCGCCTACGAGCAGTACTTC. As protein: CASSYSSGGAAYEQYF.

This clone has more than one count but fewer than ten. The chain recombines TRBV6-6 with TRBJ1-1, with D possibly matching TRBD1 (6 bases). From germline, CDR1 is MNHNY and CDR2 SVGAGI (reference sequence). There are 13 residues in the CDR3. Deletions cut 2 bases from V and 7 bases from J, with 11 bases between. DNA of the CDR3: TGTGCCAGCAGTTACCAGGGGTGGAATGAAGCTTTCTTT. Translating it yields CASSYQGWNEAFF.

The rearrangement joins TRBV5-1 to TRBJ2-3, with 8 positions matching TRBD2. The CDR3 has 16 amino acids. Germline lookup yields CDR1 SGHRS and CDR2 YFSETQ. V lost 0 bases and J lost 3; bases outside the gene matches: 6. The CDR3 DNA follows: TGCGCCAGCAGCTTGGCGGGTCGGGGGGGAACAGATACGCAGTATTTT. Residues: CASSLAGRGGTDTQYF.